Detailed here is one T cell receptor (beta chain). The antigen is undetermined. This sample also contains other DNA sequences that code for the same CDR3. Genomic DNA from unsorted samples was obtained from around 99 million PBMCs (per sample). These data come from a study of shared clonotypes between healthy human individuals. Replicate PCRs run on unsorted PBMC used 300 to 350 ng DNA, which was about 28,000 T cell genomes. It was on ten immunoSEQ deep assay plates that unsorted PBMC DNA was sequenced. Sequencing used immunoSEQ multiplex PCR; TCRdb keeps in-frame clones, though not all of them. Of more than 450,000 clones listed, 70% to 80% are singletons. Points from the study as a whole: Sampling was confined to blood; repertoires within tissues likely differ.

This CDR3 comprises 13 residues. Per germline, CDR1 SGHTA and CDR2 FQGTGA. V was pared by 5 bases and J by 5 bases, with 12 bases between. The sequenced sample was PBMCs. This chain uses TRBV7-3 with TRBJ1-1; D possibly corresponds to TRBD1 (5 bases). This receptor was taken from a woman aged 40 to 49 in good health. Some clones in this sample may be carry-over from other donors' samples. The chain's CDR3 is CASSLRQGTEAFF. The CDR3 nucleotides are TGTGCCAGCAGCCTCCGCCAGGGTACTGAAGCTTTCTTT.